These 10 T cell receptor beta chains originate from one sample sequenced in a study of cytomegalovirus exposure and HLA in healthy donors. The PCR was carried out with 60 Vbeta primers and 13 Jbeta primers. Using immunoSEQ multiplex PCR, the repertoire was profiled, and TCRdb retains in-frame clones only, with some absent. The profile shows 200,000 to 250,000 clones, 75% to 85% of them singletons. The sequencing input was PBMCs. These receptors all come from a girl aged 5-17 years in good health and CMV-seronegative.

The chain couples TRBV27 to TRBJ2-5, with TRBD2 matching 10 bases. From germline, CDR1 is MNHEY and CDR2 SMNVEV (reference sequence). The junction had 9 bases not matched to a gene; V was cut back by 3 bases and J by 5 bases. CDR3 length: 16 residues. CDR3 in DNA: TGTGCCAGCAGTTTTTGGATAGCGGGAGGTCGGGAGACCCAGTACTTC. Protein: CASSFWIAGGRETQYF.

The rearrangement links TRBV5-6 to TRBJ2-2; a weak D match, TRBD1 (6 bases). Between the trimmed V and J ends, which lost 4 bases and 5 bases, there was a span of 24 bases. The CDR3 runs to 18 residues. Germline CDR1 and CDR2: SGHDT and YYEEEE. The CDR3 nucleotides read TGTGCCAGCAGCATCGCGGCAGGGGCCCTTCCATCTACCGGGGAGCTGTTTTTT. Translation gives CASSIAAGALPSTGELFF.

This CDR3 is CASSLSGTTNTEAFF. The CDR3, as DNA: TGTGCCAGCAGTTTATCCGGGACAACAAACACTGAAGCTTTCTTT. The chain has TRBV27 and TRBJ1-1; a possible D gene is TRBD1 (6 bases). V was pared by 0 bases and J by 2 bases, with 10 bases between. Germline V gene lookup returns CDR1 MNHEY and CDR2 SMNVEV (reference sequence). The CDR3 is made up of 15 amino acids.

V is TRBV15 and J is TRBJ2-7, with 7 bases fitting TRBD1. The length of the CDR3 is 13 residues. Looked up from germline, CDR1 is LNHNV and CDR2 is YYDKDF (reference sequence). Unmatched junction bases numbered 9, after V lost 4 bases and J lost 9 bases. CDR3 bases: TGTGCCACCAGCATAATACCGGGACAGAGGCAGTACTTC. It encodes CATSIIPGQRQYF.

This clone was detected only once. This chain joins TRBV4-3 and TRBJ1-1; no firm D call. CDR1 and CDR2 (germline): LGHNA, YSLEER. V was trimmed by 4 bases and J by 11 bases, leaving 23 bases between them. The CDR3 length is 15 residues. CDR3 in amino acids: CASSRASLGGYNAFF. The DNA of the CDR3 is TGCGCCAGCAGCCGAGCGAGCCTCGGCGGGTATAACGCTTTCTTT.

The V and J genes are TRBV9 and TRBJ2-7; D gene ambiguous. Per germline, CDR1 SGDLS and CDR2 YYNGEE. The CDR3 extends over 11 amino acids. Trimming removed 10 bases at V and 3 bases at J, with 11 bases between. The CDR3 protein is CASGTNYEQYF. CDR3 in DNA: TGTGCCTCCGGAACTAACTACGAGCAGTACTTC.

This clone was seen only once. The rearrangement uses TRBV7-2 and TRBJ2-7; a possible D gene is TRBD1 (6 bases). The germline V gene has CDR1 SGHTA and CDR2 FQGNSA. V shed 4 bases and J shed 8 bases, with 12 bases lying between them. The CDR3 has 12 residues. DNA of the CDR3: TGTGCCAGCAGCTACAGGGAAGGCAAGCAGTACTTC. Protein product: CASSYREGKQYF.

This rearrangement joins TRBV6-1 to TRBJ2-5, with a weak D call TRBD1 (6 bases). Germline loops: CDR1 MNHNS, CDR2 SASEGT. This CDR3 is built from 14 residues. Trimming cost V 3 bases and J 0 bases, with 8 bases left between them. DNA for the CDR3: TGTGCCAGCAGTGACAGGGGCTACCAAGAGACCCAGTACTTC. It yields the protein CASSDRGYQETQYF.

The chain carries TRBV4-1 and TRBJ1-1; the D is unclear. The germline V and J ends were trimmed by 5 bases and 1 base, with 11 bases remaining between them. The germline V gene has CDR1 MGHRA and CDR2 YSYEKL. This CDR3 comprises 14 residues. CDR3 protein: CASSFQVANTEAFF. CDR3 DNA sequence: TGCGCCAGCAGCTTCCAGGTTGCGAACACTGAAGCTTTCTTT.

V gene TRBV4-3 combines with J gene TRBJ1-6, with 7 positions matching TRBD1. The CDR3 runs 17 residues. Trimming removed 0 bases from V and 9 bases from J; junction bases left unmatched: 11. Looked up from germline, CDR1 is LGHNA and CDR2 is YSLEER. The CDR3 loop is CASSQDPPGQWGSPLHF. DNA of the CDR3: TGCGCCAGCAGCCAAGATCCCCCGGGACAGTGGGGTTCACCCCTCCACTTT.